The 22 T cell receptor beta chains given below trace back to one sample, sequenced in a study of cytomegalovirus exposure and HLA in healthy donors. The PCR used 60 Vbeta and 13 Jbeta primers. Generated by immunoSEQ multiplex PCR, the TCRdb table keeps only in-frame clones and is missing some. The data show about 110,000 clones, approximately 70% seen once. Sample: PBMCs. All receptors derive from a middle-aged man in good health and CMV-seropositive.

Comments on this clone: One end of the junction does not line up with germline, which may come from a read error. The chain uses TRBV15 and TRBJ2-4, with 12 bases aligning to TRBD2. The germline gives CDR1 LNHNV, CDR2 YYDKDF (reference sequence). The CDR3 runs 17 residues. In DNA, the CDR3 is TGTGCCACCACCAGACTAGCGGGAGTGGGTGCCAAAAACATTCAGTACTTC. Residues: CATTRLAGVGAKNIQYF.

The CDR3 loop is CASSNPGQGIYYGYTF. In DNA form, the CDR3 reads TGCGCCAGCAGCAACCCGGGACAGGGAATATACTATGGCTACACCTTC. The chain recombines TRBV4-3 with TRBJ1-2; TRBD1 matches at 9 bases. The V gene end was trimmed by 5 bases and the J gene end by 3 bases; junction bases not matched to a gene: 10. Looked up from germline, CDR1 is LGHNA and CDR2 is YSLEER. The CDR3 has 16 residues.

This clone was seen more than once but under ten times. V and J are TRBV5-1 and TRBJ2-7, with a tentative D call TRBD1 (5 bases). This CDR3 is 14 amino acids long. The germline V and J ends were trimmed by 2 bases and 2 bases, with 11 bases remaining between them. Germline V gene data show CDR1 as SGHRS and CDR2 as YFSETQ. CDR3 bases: TGCGCCAGCAGCTTCCAGACAGAAACCTACGAGCAGTACTTC. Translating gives CASSFQTETYEQYF.

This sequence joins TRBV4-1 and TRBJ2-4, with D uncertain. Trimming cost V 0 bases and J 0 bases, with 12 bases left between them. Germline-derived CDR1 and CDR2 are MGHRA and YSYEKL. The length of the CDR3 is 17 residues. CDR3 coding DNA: TGCGCCAGCAGCCAAGAAGGCGACACCCTAGCCAAAAACATTCAGTACTTC. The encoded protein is CASSQEGDTLAKNIQYF.

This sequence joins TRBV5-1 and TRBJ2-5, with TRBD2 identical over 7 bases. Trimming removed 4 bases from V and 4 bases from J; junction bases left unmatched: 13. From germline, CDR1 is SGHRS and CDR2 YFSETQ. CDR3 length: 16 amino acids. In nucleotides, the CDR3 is TGCGCCAGCAGCCCGGGGTTAGCGGGTAGTAGAGAGACCCAGTACTTC. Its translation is CASSPGLAGSRETQYF.

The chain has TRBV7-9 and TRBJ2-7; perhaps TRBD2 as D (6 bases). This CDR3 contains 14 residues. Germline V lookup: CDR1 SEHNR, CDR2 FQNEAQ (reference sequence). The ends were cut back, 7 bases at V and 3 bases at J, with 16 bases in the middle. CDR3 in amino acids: CASTPWDSLYEQYF. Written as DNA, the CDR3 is TGTGCCAGCACCCCCTGGGACTCCCTCTACGAGCAGTACTTC. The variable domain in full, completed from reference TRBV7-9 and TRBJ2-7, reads DTGVSQNPRHKITKRGQNVTFRCDPISEHNRLYWYRQTLGQGPEFLTYFQNEAQLEKSRLLSDRFSAERPKGSFSTLEIQRTEQGDSAMYLCASTPWDSLYEQYFGPGTRLTVT.

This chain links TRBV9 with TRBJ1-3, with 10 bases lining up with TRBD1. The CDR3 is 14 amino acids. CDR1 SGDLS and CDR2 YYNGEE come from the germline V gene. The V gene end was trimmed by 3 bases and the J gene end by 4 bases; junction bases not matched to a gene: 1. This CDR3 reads CASSGTGGGNTIYF. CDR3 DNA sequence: TGTGCCAGCAGCGGGACAGGGGGAGGAAACACCATATATTTT. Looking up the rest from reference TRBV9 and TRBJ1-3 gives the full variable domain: DSGVTQTPKHLITATGQRVTLRCSPRSGDLSVYWYQQSLDQGLQFLIQYYNGEERAKGNILERFSAQQFPDLHSELNLSSLELGDSALYFCASSGTGGGNTIYFGEGSWLTVV.

The CDR3 nucleotides read TGTGCCAGTAGCCCAATAGCGGGAGCGGTGACCGGGGAGCTGTTTTTT. It specifies CASSPIAGAVTGELFF. V gene TRBV19 combines with J gene TRBJ2-2, with 9 bases fitting TRBD2. Germline values: CDR1 LNHDA, CDR2 SQIVND (reference sequence). J gave up 5 bases and V 6 bases, and 10 bases lay outside the gene matches. The CDR3 sequence is 16 residues long.

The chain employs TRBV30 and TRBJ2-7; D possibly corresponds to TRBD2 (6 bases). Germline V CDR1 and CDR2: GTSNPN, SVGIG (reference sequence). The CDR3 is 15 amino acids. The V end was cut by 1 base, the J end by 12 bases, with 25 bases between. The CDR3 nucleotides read TGTGCCTGGAGTGAGGGTGGAGCAAGGAGGGGCCGTGGGTACTTC. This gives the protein CAWSEGGARRGRGYF.

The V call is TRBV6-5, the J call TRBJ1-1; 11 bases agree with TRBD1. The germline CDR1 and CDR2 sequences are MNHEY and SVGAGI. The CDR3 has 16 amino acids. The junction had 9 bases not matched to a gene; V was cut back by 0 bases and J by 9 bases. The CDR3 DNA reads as TGTGCCAGCAGTTACTCTGGGACAGGGGGTAGGCCTAAAGCTTTCTTT. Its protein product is CASSYSGTGGRPKAFF.

CDR3: CASSVGTGEETQYF. Written as DNA, the CDR3 is TGTGCCAGCAGCGTTGGGACAGGGGAAGAGACCCAGTACTTC. V and J are TRBV9 and TRBJ2-5, with 10 positions matching TRBD1. Trimming at V came to 2 bases and at J to 3 bases, leaving 1 base not matched to a gene. Germline CDR1 reads SGDLS; CDR2 reads YYNGEE. The CDR3 extends over 14 amino acids.

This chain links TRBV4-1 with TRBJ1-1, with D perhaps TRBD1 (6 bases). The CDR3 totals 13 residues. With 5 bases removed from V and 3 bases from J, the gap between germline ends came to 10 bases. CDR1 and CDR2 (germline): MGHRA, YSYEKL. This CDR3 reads CASSDRSDTEAFF. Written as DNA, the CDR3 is TGCGCCAGCAGCGACAGGTCCGACACTGAAGCTTTCTTT.

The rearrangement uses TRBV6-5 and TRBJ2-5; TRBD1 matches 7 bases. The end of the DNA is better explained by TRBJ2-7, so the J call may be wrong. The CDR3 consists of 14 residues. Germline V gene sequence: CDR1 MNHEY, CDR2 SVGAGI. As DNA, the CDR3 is TGTGCCAGCAGTTACCGGGACAGCTCCTACGAGCAGTACTTC. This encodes CASSYRDSSYEQYF.

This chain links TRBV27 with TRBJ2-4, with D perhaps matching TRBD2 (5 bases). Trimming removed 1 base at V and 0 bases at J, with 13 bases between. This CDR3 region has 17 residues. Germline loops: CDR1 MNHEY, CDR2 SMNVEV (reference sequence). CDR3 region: CASSLWSGMLAKNIQYF. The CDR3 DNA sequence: TGTGCCAGCAGTTTATGGAGCGGAATGCTAGCCAAAAACATTCAGTACTTC.

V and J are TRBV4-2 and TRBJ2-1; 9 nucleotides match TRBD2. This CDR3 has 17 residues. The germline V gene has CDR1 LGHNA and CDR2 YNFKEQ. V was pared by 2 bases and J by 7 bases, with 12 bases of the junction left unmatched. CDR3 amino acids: CASSQIFLGTSRNEQFF. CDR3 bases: TGTGCCAGCAGCCAAATATTTCTGGGGACTAGCAGGAATGAGCAGTTCTTC.

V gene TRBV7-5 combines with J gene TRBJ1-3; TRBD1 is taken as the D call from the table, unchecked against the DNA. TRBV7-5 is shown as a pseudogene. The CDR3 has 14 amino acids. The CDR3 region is CVRSFIGAGNTIYF. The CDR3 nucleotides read TGTGTCAGAAGCTTTATAGGGGCTGGAAACACCATATATTTT.

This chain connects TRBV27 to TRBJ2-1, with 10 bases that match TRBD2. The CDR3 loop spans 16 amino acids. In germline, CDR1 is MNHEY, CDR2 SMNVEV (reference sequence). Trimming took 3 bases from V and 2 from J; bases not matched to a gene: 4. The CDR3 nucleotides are TGTGCCAGCAGTTTGAGTAGCGGGAGGCCCTACAATGAGCAGTTCTTC. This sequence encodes CASSLSSGRPYNEQFF.

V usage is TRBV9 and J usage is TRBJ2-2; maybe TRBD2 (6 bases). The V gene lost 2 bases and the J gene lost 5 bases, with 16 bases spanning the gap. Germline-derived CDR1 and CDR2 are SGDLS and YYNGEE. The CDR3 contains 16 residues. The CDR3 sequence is CASSVRDFKGTGELFF. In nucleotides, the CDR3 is TGTGCCAGCAGCGTCCGGGACTTCAAGGGGACCGGGGAGCTGTTTTTT.

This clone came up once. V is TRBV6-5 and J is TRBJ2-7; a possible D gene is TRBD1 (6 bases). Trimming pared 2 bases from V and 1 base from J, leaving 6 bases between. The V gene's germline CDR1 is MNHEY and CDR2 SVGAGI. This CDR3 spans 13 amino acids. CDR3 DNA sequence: TGTGCCAGCAGTTACACAGGGTCCTACGAGCAGTACTTC. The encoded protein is CASSYTGSYEQYF.

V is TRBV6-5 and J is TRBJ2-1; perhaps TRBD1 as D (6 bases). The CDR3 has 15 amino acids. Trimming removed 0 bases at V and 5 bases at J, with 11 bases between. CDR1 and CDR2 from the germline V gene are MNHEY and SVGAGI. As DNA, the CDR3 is TGTGCCAGCAGTTACTCCCTGACAGGCAACAATGAGCAGTTCTTC. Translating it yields CASSYSLTGNNEQFF.

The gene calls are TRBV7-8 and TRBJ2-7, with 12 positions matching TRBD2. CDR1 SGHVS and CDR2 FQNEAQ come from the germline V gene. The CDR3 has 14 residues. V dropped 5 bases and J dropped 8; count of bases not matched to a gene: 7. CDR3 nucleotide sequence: TGTGCCAGCAGCCCGACTAGCGGGAGTCTCAAGCAGTACGTC. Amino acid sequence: CASSPTSGSLKQYV.

The CDR3 region is CASSPSGGSADTQYF. CDR3 nucleotide sequence: TGTGCCAGCAGCCCGAGCGGGGGTAGTGCAGATACGCAGTATTTT. The chain employs TRBV7-3 and TRBJ2-3, with 8 positions matching TRBD2. The CDR3 totals 15 residues. In germline, CDR1 is SGHTA, CDR2 FQGTGA. With V trimmed by 5 bases and J by 4 bases, 8 bases remained unmatched.